This T cell receptor beta chain was documented in a study of T cell responses to AZD1222 COVID-19 vaccine. Repertoires were generated with immunoSEQ multiplex PCR, while TCRdb's copy carries only in-frame clones and drops some. The sample consists of under 150,000 clones, roughly 93% of them appearing once. Unmatched junction bases numbered 7, after V lost 10 bases and J lost 2 bases. Per germline, CDR1 LNHDA and CDR2 SQIVND (reference sequence). There are 13 residues in the CDR3. Sample: peripheral blood, taken on day 0 of AZD1222 vaccination. The receptor was derived from an adult in good health. The rearrangement links TRBV19 to TRBJ1-2; TRBD1 matches at 7 bases. The CDR3 sequence is CATSTGANYGYTF. The CDR3 DNA sequence: TGTGCCACTTCAACAGGGGCCAACTATGGCTACACCTTC. The full variable domain, rest sourced from reference TRBV19 and TRBJ1-2, is DGGITQSPKYLFRKEGQNVTLSCEQNLNHDAMYWYRQDPGQGLRLIYYSQIVNDFQKGDIAEGYSVSREKKESFPLTVTSAQKNPTAFYLCATSTGANYGYTFGSGTRLTVV.